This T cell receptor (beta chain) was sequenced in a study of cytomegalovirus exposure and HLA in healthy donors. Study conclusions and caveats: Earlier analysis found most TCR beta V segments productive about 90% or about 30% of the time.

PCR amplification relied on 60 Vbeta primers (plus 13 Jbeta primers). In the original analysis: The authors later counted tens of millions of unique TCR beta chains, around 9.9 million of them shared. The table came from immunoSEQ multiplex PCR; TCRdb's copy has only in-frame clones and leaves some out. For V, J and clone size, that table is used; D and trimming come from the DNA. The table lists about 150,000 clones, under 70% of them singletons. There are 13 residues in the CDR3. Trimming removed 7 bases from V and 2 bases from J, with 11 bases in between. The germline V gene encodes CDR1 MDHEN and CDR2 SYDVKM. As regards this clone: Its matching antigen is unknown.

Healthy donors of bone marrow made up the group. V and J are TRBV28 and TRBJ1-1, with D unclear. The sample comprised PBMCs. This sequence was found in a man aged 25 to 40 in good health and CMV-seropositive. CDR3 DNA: TGTGCCAGCAACAAACAGAGAAACACTGAAGCTTTCTTT. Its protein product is CASNKQRNTEAFF.